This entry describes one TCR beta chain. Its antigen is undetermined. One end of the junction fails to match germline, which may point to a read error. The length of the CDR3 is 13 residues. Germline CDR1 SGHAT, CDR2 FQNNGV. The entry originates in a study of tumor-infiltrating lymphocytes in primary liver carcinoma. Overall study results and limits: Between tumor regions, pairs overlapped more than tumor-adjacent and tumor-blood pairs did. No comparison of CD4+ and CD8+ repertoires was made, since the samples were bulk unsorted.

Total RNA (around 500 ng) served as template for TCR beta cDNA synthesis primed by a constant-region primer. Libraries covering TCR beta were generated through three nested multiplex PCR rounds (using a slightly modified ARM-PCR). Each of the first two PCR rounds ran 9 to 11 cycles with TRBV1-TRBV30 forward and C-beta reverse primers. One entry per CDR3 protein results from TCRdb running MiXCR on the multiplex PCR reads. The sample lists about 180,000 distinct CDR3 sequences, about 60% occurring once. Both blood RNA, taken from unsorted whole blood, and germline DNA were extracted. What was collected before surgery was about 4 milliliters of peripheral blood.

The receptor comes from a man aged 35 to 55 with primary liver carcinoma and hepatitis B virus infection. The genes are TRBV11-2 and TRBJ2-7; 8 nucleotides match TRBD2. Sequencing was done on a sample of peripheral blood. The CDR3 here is CVSSLAGMYELYF. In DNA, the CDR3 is TGTGTCAGCAGCTTAGCGGGAATGTACGAGCTGTACTTC.